The clone carrying this T cell receptor (beta chain) was counted many times. Its specificity is unknown. Time point: pre-sensitization, week 0. Stated treatment: therapeutic diphenylcyclopropenone sensitization with weekly scalp DPC. The source of the sample is a study of human T cells and chemical hapten exposure. Study as a whole: Sensitization involved placing 2% DPC onto a roughly 2 cm by roughly 2 cm region of upper inner arm skin.

Each CDR3 protein is one row after TCRdb ran MiXCR on the RACE reads. The data contain tens of thousands of distinct CDR3 sequences, about 10% of them singletons. Study observations and caveats: Correlating positively with patch test score were the PT1 expanded TCR counts.

This TCR came from a woman aged 35 to 49 with alopecia areata. Some clones in this sample may be carry-over from other donors' samples. This sample comprised whole blood, obtained in connection with sensitization to the hapten diphenylcyclopropenone (DPC).

The CDR3 bases are TGTGCCAGCAACTGGGGACTAGCGGGAGAGAGGAAACAGTACTTC. Encoded protein: CASNWGLAGERKQYF. The rearrangement joins TRBV6-2 or TRBV6-3 to TRBJ2-7; 14 nucleotides align to TRBD2. After removal of 7 bases from V and 10 bases from J, the junction contained 12 bases not matched to a gene. Germline V gene lookup returns CDR1 MNHEY and CDR2 SVGEGT. CDR3 length: 15 residues.